The text below deals with one T cell receptor (beta chain). This entry belongs to a study of blood T cell repertoires in COVID-19. Study as a whole: PBMCs, B-cell-depleted T cells, or T cells were the source of the cDNA or gDNA that made up the material.

Repertoires were generated with immunoSEQ multiplex PCR, while TCRdb's copy carries only in-frame clones and drops some. Of 350,000 to 550,000 clones in the sample, roughly nine tenths are singletons; the top ten hold under 2.5%. Participants were aged roughly 18 to 95 years, lived in under 30 US areas, and enrolled virtually. V was trimmed by 6 bases and J by 8 bases, leaving 10 bases between them. Germline CDR1 SGHAT, CDR2 FQNNGV. The CDR3 covers 11 residues. The TCR sequence derives from a young woman with acute COVID-19. This sequence joins TRBV11-2 and TRBJ1-2; D is unclear. The sequenced material came from PBMCs or T cells enriched from blood (not recorded which). This chain's CDR3 is CASSESEGYTF. DNA of the CDR3: TGTGCCAGCAGTGAATCTGAGGGCTACACCTTC. Full variable domain (outside the CDR3, taken from reference TRBV11-2 and TRBJ1-2): EAGVAQSPRYKIIEKRQSVAFWCNPISGHATLYWYQQILGQGPKLLIQFQNNGVVDDSQLPKDRFSAERLKGVDSTLKIQPAKLEDSAVYLCASSESEGYTFGSGTRLTVV.